Listed below are T cell receptor beta chains from one sample, sequenced in a study of blood T cell repertoires in COVID-19. Profiling relied on immunoSEQ multiplex PCR, and the TCRdb table lists in-frame clones only, not all of them. The sample records around 290,000 clones, 89% being singletons. What was sequenced was PBMCs or T cells enriched from blood (not recorded which). The receptors originated from a woman aged 40 to 50 who had recovered from COVID-19. The CDR3 runs from the conserved cysteine through the conserved F or W. Fields, in order: D gene, V gene, clone size, J gene, CDR3 protein, CDR3 DNA. D genes are given only for firm matches. Only part of the rows carry a size: once, few, many, or a class if the clone is expanded.

D gene: TRBD1; V gene: TRBV6-4; clone size: -; J gene: TRBJ2-1; CDR3 protein: CASIPPGQVYNEQFF; CDR3 DNA: TGTGCCAGCATTCCACCGGGACAGGTCTACAATGAGCAGTTCTTC
D gene: -; V gene: TRBV6-5; clone size: -; J gene: TRBJ2-2; CDR3 protein: CASTTSHTGELFF; CDR3 DNA: TGTGCCAGCACCACGAGCCACACCGGGGAGCTGTTTTTT
D gene: -; V gene: TRBV10-3; clone size: -; J gene: TRBJ2-7; CDR3 protein: CAISDQIQGNDRF; CDR3 DNA: TGTGCCATCAGTGACCAGATACAGGGTAATGATAGGTTC
D gene: TRBD2; V gene: TRBV5-6; clone size: -; J gene: TRBJ2-5; CDR3 protein: CASSGTGLAGETQYF; CDR3 DNA: TGTGCCAGCAGCGGAACGGGACTAGCGGGAGAGACCCAGTACTTC
D gene: TRBD1; V gene: TRBV6-1; clone size: -; J gene: TRBJ1-2; CDR3 protein: CASSEAGTGSIYGYTF; CDR3 DNA: TGTGCCAGCAGTGAAGCAGGGACAGGGAGCATCTATGGCTACACCTTC
D gene: -; V gene: TRBV9; clone size: -; J gene: TRBJ1-1; CDR3 protein: CASSPREGGTEAFF; CDR3 DNA: TGTGCCAGCAGCCCTCGTGAGGGTGGGACTGAAGCTTTCTTT
D gene: -; V gene: TRBV20-1; clone size: few; J gene: TRBJ2-7; CDR3 protein: CSASGLALSSYEQYF; CDR3 DNA: TGCAGTGCTAGTGGGCTAGCGCTCAGCTCCTACGAGCAGTACTTC
D gene: -; V gene: TRBV21-1; clone size: few; J gene: TRBJ2-7; CDR3 protein: CASSGTGKSYEQYF; CDR3 DNA: TGTGCCAGCAGCGGGACAGGGAAGAGCTACGAGCAGTACTTC
D gene: -; V gene: TRBV30; clone size: -; J gene: TRBJ1-2; CDR3 protein: CAREWSGNGGYTF; CDR3 DNA: TGTGCCCGGGAGTGGTCGGGGAATGGCGGCTACACCTTC
D gene: TRBD1; V gene: TRBV3-1/TRBV3-2; clone size: -; J gene: TRBJ2-4; CDR3 protein: CASSQEGTGGDSGPKNIQYF; CDR3 DNA: TGTGCCAGCAGCCAAGAAGGGACAGGGGGGGATAGCGGGCCTAAAAACATTCAGTACTTC
D gene: TRBD2; V gene: TRBV20-1; clone size: once; J gene: TRBJ2-7; CDR3 protein: CSASLTRGLAGGPEYF; CDR3 DNA: TGCAGTGCCAGTTTAACCCGGGGACTAGCGGGAGGGCCCGAGTACTTC
D gene: TRBD1; V gene: TRBV18; clone size: once; J gene: TRBJ1-2; CDR3 protein: CASSPGQGALNYGYTF; CDR3 DNA: TGTGCCAGCTCACCAGGACAGGGGGCGCTTAACTATGGCTACACCTTC
D gene: TRBD1; V gene: TRBV19; clone size: -; J gene: TRBJ1-1; CDR3 protein: CASSRGQGSSRGTEAFF; CDR3 DNA: TGTGCCAGTAGTAGAGGACAGGGTTCGAGCCGGGGCACTGAAGCTTTCTTT
D gene: TRBD2; V gene: TRBV9; clone size: -; J gene: TRBJ2-7; CDR3 protein: CASSVTSGGTYEQYF; CDR3 DNA: TGTGCCAGCAGCGTGACTAGCGGGGGAACCTACGAGCAGTACTTC
D gene: TRBD1; V gene: TRBV5-5; clone size: -; J gene: TRBJ1-5; CDR3 protein: CASSLKGQGNNQPQHF; CDR3 DNA: TGTGCCAGCAGCTTGAAGGGACAGGGAAACAATCAGCCCCAGCATTTT
D gene: -; V gene: TRBV27; clone size: -; J gene: TRBJ2-7; CDR3 protein: CASSSYSAVSYEQYF; CDR3 DNA: TGTGCCAGCAGCTCCTACTCCGCCGTCTCCTACGAGCAGTACTTC
D gene: -; V gene: TRBV2; clone size: once; J gene: TRBJ2-7; CDR3 protein: CASNLRGSYEQYF; CDR3 DNA: TGTGCCAGCAACTTAAGGGGTTCCTACGAGCAGTACTTC
D gene: TRBD1; V gene: TRBV27; clone size: -; J gene: TRBJ1-2; CDR3 protein: CASSLMSGGYGYTF; CDR3 DNA: TGTGCCAGCAGTTTAATGTCAGGGGGCTATGGCTACACCTTC
D gene: -; V gene: TRBV19; clone size: -; J gene: TRBJ1-5; CDR3 protein: CASSMPPAGRGQPQHF; CDR3 DNA: TGTGCCAGTTCCATGCCCCCGGCGGGCCGGGGTCAGCCCCAGCATTTT
D gene: -; V gene: TRBV15; clone size: -; J gene: TRBJ1-4; CDR3 protein: CATSSYRQGEKLFF; CDR3 DNA: TGTGCCACCAGCAGCTACAGGCAGGGGGAAAAACTGTTTTTT
D gene: -; V gene: TRBV7-2; clone size: -; J gene: TRBJ1-5; CDR3 protein: CASSLQGSNQPQHF; CDR3 DNA: TGTGCCAGCAGCTTACAGGGTAGCAATCAGCCCCAGCATTTT
D gene: -; V gene: TRBV7-9; clone size: once; J gene: TRBJ1-4; CDR3 protein: CASSREADEKLFF; CDR3 DNA: TGTGCCAGCAGCCGGGAGGCGGATGAAAAACTGTTTTTT
D gene: -; V gene: TRBV2; clone size: -; J gene: TRBJ1-6; CDR3 protein: CASSPPGGGSSPLHF; CDR3 DNA: TGTGCCAGCAGCCCTCCGGGAGGCGGCTCTTCACCCCTCCACTTT
D gene: TRBD1; V gene: TRBV30; clone size: -; J gene: TRBJ1-2; CDR3 protein: CAWIRGGVPSNYGYTF; CDR3 DNA: TGTGCCTGGATTCGAGGGGGCGTCCCTTCTAACTATGGCTACACCTTC
D gene: TRBD2; V gene: TRBV5-4; clone size: -; J gene: TRBJ2-7; CDR3 protein: CASSTGGAEYEQYF; CDR3 DNA: TGTGCCAGCAGCACGGGGGGGGCGGAGTACGAGCAGTACTTC
D gene: TRBD2; V gene: TRBV18; clone size: -; J gene: TRBJ2-5; CDR3 protein: CASSEGLAVGVETQYF; CDR3 DNA: TGTGCCAGCTCGGAAGGACTAGCGGTTGGGGTAGAGACCCAGTACTTC